A selection of T cell receptor beta chains follows, all from one sample in a study of cytomegalovirus exposure and HLA in healthy donors. The data were produced by immunoSEQ multiplex PCR, yet TCRdb's version contains in-frame clones alone and is incomplete. The repertoire holds about 100,000 clones, with 82% as singletons. Material: PBMCs. Every receptor here comes from a man between 25 and 39 years old in good health and CMV-seropositive. Both conserved end residues are part of each CDR3. The D gene is left open where the match is weak. Clone size is given for some rows only: seen once, a few or many times, or a class if the clone is expanded.

len	v_gene	abundance	d_gene	j_gene	CDR3aa	CDR3nt
13	TRBV5-1	few	.	TRBJ2-2	CASSQRRTGELFF	TGCGCCAGCAGCCAAAGGAGGACCGGGGAGCTGTTTTTT
13	TRBV6-6	.	.	TRBJ1-2	CASSYDSGAGYTF	TGTGCCAGCAGTTACGACAGTGGCGCTGGCTACACCTTC
16	TRBV5-1	.	.	TRBJ1-1	CASSLDGPGMNTEAFF	TGCGCCAGCAGCTTGGATGGGCCTGGAATGAACACTGAAGCTTTCTTT
16	TRBV5-1	.	TRBD2	TRBJ2-1	CASSSRGGAFYNEQFF	TGCGCCAGCAGCTCACGCGGGGGGGCCTTCTACAATGAGCAGTTCTTC
13	TRBV6-5	.	.	TRBJ2-2	CASSYLGAGELFF	TGTGCCAGCAGTTACCTCGGTGCCGGGGAGCTGTTTTTT
17	TRBV30	.	TRBD2	TRBJ2-3	CAWGVGWSRGGTDTQYF	TGTGCCTGGGGGGTGGGGTGGTCGCGGGGGGGCACAGATACGCAGTATTTT
15	TRBV7-9	.	.	TRBJ1-6	CASSFAGAQNSPLHF	TGTGCCAGCAGCTTCGCTGGGGCGCAGAATTCACCCCTCCACTTT
16	TRBV10-3	.	TRBD1	TRBJ1-2	CAISESDRASRYGYTF	TGTGCCATCAGTGAGTCGGACAGGGCGAGCAGATATGGCTACACCTTC
13	TRBV4-1	.	.	TRBJ2-1	CASSQDRSNEQFF	TGCGCCAGCAGCCAAGATCGTAGCAATGAGCAGTTCTTC
16	TRBV4-2	few	.	TRBJ2-6	CASSQMDNSGANGLTF	TGTGCCAGCAGCCAAATGGACAACTCTGGGGCCAACGGCCTGACTTTC
15	TRBV18	once	.	TRBJ1-1	CASSPLNPGNTEAFF	TGTGCCAGCTCACCGCTCAACCCGGGAAACACTGAAGCTTTCTTT
15	TRBV9	.	TRBD1	TRBJ2-1	CASSARDREFHEQFF	TGTGCCAGCAGCGCCCGGGACAGGGAGTTTCATGAGCAGTTCTTC
12	TRBV19	.	.	TRBJ1-1	CASKRGNTEAFF	TGTGCCAGTAAAAGGGGCAACACTGAAGCTTTCTTT
14	TRBV4-2	.	.	TRBJ2-7	CASSQEWGIYEQYF	TGTGCCAGCAGCCAAGAATGGGGCATCTACGAGCAGTACTTC
16	TRBV27	.	TRBD1	TRBJ1-4	CASSSTRDSLNEKLFF	TGTGCCAGCAGTTCCACCCGGGACAGCCTAAATGAAAAACTGTTTTTT
15	TRBV6-1	few	.	TRBJ1-6	CASTGSSSYNSPLHF	TGTGCCAGCACAGGGTCGAGCTCCTATAATTCACCCCTCCACTTT
17	TRBV10-3	.	.	TRBJ1-1	CAISVAFNAPTPGEAFF	TGTGCCATCAGTGTAGCGTTTAATGCCCCTACTCCCGGTGAAGCTTTCTTT
15	TRBV9	once	.	TRBJ2-5	CASSVEVRGGETQYF	TGTGCCAGCAGCGTAGAGGTCCGGGGAGGAGAGACCCAGTACTTC
16	TRBV11-2	few	TRBD2	TRBJ2-2	CASSLVTGLGTGELFF	TGTGCCAGCAGCTTGGTGACGGGACTAGGGACCGGGGAGCTGTTTTTT
16	TRBV9	.	TRBD2	TRBJ2-3	CASSVSGGTPLDTQYF	TGTGCCAGCAGCGTTAGCGGGGGTACCCCTTTAGATACGCAGTATTTT
16	TRBV4-1	.	.	TRBJ1-5	CASSQVTSQLNQPQHF	TGCGCCAGCAGCCAAGTAACTTCACAGCTCAATCAGCCCCAGCATTTT
16	TRBV7-6	.	TRBD2	TRBJ2-1	CASSFLSGGAMNEQFF	TGTGCCAGCAGCTTTTTGAGCGGGGGGGCTATGAATGAGCAGTTCTTC
11	TRBV5-6	.	.	TRBJ2-2	CASKASGELFF	TGTGCCAGCAAAGCCTCCGGGGAGCTGTTTTTT
16	TRBV6-4	few	TRBD1	TRBJ2-5	CASSKGQGAGDETQYF	TGTGCCAGCAGCAAGGGACAGGGGGCCGGGGATGAGACCCAGTACTTC
13	TRBV29-1	.	TRBD1	TRBJ1-1	CSVAGTGITEAFF	TGCAGCGTCGCCGGGACAGGGATCACTGAAGCTTTCTTT
14	TRBV6-5	.	.	TRBJ1-3	CASSSQDSGNTIYF	TGTGCCAGCAGTTCACAGGATTCTGGAAACACCATATATTTT
17	TRBV19	once	TRBD2	TRBJ2-4	CASSTERAGDGKNSQYF	TGTGCCAGTAGTACCGAACGGGCGGGGGATGGCAAAAACAGTCAGTACTTC